This TCR beta chain comes out of a study of cytomegalovirus exposure and HLA in healthy donors. Details on this clone: As yet, its antigen is unknown.

Vbeta (60) and Jbeta (13) primers were used in the PCR. Sequencing was performed with immunoSEQ multiplex PCR; in TCRdb, only in-frame clones are kept and a portion is missing. Seen here are 100,000 or so clones, roughly 70% observed once, and the top ten hold about 10%. The CDR3 contains 15 residues. Germline-derived CDR1 and CDR2 are MNHNY and SVGAGI (reference sequence). V lost 2 bases, J lost 1 base, and 12 bases lay in between. Study-level points and caveats: Reported performance of the classifier showed diagnosis of cytomegalovirus status with high specificity and sensitivity. For most TCR sequences rarity was the rule, although some public TCRs occurred in many donors. Researchers left out some V segments, among them TRBV6-2 and TRBV6-3, as indistinguishable.

The V and J genes are TRBV6-6 and TRBJ2-7, with a tentative D call TRBD2 (5 bases). This sequence originates from a middle-aged man in good health and CMV-seronegative. Sequenced material: PBMCs. The CDR3 DNA follows: TGTGCCAGCAGTTACCGGACTGGCGGATCCTACGAGCAGTACTTC. Translated: CASSYRTGGSYEQYF.